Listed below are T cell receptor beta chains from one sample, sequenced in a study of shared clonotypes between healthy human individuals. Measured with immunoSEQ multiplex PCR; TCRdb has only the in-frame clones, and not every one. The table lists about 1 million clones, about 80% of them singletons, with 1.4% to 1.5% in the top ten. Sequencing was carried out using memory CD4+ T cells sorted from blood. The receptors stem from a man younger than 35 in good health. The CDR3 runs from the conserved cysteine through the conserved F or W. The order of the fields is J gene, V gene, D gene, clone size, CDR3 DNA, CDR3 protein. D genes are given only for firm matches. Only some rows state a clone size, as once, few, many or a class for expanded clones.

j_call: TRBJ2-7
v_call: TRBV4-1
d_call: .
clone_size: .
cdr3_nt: TGCGCCAGCAGCCAAGCCGGGGTCGAGCAGTACTTC
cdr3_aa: CASSQAGVEQYF

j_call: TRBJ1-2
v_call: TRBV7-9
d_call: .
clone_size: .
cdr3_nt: TGTGCCAGCAGCTTAGTTGCTGGGGGGGCCTATGGCTACACCTTC
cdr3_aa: CASSLVAGGAYGYTF

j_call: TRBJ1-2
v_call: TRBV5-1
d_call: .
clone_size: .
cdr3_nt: TGCGCCAGCAGCTTGGCCAGTCAAGAAGTTGGCTACACCTTC
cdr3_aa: CASSLASQEVGYTF

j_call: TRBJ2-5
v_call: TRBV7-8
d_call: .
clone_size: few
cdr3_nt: TGTGCCAGCAGCGGAGGGACAGCCCAAGAGACCCAGTACTTC
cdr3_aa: CASSGGTAQETQYF

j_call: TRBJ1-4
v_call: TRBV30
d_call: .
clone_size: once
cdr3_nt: TGTGCCTGGAGTGGGGCCATGACCCCAACTAATGAAAAACTGTTTTTT
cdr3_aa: CAWSGAMTPTNEKLFF

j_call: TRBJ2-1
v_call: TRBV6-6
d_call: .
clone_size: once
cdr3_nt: TGTGCCAGCAGCCAGGACTCTGAGCAGTTCTTC
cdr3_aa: CASSQDSEQFF

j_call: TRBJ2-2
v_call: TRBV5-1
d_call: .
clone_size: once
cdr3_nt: TGCGCCAGCAGGACAGACCCGAACACCGGGGAGCTGTTTTTT
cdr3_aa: CASRTDPNTGELFF

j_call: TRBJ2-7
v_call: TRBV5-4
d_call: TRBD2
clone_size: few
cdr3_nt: TGTGCCAGCAGCTTGGCGGCTAGCGGGAATGTCTACGAGCAGTACTTC
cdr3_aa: CASSLAASGNVYEQYF

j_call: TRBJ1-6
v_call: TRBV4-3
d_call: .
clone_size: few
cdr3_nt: TGCGCCAGCAGCCAAGATTGGGCGGGGGGCAGTGTGATTTCACCCCTCCACTTT
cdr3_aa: CASSQDWAGGSVISPLHF

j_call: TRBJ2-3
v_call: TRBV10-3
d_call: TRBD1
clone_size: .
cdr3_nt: TGTGCCATCACCACCGGACAGGGTGGAGATACGCAGTATTTT
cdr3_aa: CAITTGQGGDTQYF

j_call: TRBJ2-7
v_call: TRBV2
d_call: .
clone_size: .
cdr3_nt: TGTGCCAGCAGTGAGTCTCGGCAGAGCCCAAAGGGGCAGTACTTC
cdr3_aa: CASSESRQSPKGQYF

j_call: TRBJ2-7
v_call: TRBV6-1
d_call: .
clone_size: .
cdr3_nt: TGTGCCAGCAGTGGAGCCAGGGGAGGCGAGCAGTACTTC
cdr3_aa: CASSGARGGEQYF

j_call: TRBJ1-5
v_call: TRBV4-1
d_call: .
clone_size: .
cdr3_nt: TGCGCCAGCAGCCAGCAGGGTTTCAATCAGCCCCAGCATTTT
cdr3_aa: CASSQQGFNQPQHF

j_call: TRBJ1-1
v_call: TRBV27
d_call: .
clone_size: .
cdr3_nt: TGTGCCAGCAGTGGGGGGACTTTGGGGGCGTTAGCTTTCTTT
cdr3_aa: CASSGGTLGALAFF

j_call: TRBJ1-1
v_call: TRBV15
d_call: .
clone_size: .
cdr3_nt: TGTGCCACCAGCAGAGAAGCGAGAATGAACACTGAAGCTTTCTTT
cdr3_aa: CATSREARMNTEAFF

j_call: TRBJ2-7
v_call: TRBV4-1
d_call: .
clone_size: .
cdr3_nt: TGCGCCAGCAAGGGCTACGAGCAGTACTTC
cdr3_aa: CASKGYEQYF

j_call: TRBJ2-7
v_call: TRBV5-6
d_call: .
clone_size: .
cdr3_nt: TGTGCCAGCAGCTTGGAAGGGCTCTACGAGCAGTACTTC
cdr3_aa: CASSLEGLYEQYF

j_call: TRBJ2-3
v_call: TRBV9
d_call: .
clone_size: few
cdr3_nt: TGTGCCAGCAGCGAAGACACAGGCCGTTCCACAGATACGCAGTATTTT
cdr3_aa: CASSEDTGRSTDTQYF

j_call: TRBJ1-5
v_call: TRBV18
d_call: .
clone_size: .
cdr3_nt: TGTGCCAGCTCACCGAATCAGGGGTATAGCAATCAGCCCCAGCATTTT
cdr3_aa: CASSPNQGYSNQPQHF

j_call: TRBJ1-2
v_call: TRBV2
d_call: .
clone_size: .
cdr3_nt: TGTGCCAGCAGTGCGAATGGAGGTCTTGGCTACACCTTC
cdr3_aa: CASSANGGLGYTF

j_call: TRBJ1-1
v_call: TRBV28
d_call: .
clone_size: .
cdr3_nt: TGTGCCAGCAGCCCTTTAGCCAGACTGGACACTGAAGCTTTCTTT
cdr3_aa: CASSPLARLDTEAFF

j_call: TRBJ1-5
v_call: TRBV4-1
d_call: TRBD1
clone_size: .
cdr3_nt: TGCGCCAGCAGCCAGCCGGACAGGGAGGTGGGTAGCAATCAGCCCCAGCATTTT
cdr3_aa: CASSQPDREVGSNQPQHF

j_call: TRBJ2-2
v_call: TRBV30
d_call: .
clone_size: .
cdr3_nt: TGTGCCTGCCCCAGGGGGGCTAGGAACACCGGGGAGCTGTTTTTT
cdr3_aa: CACPRGARNTGELFF

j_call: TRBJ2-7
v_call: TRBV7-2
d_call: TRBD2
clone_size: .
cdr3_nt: TGTGCCAGCAGCCCGGCGACTAGCGGGAGGATCTACGAGCAGTACTTC
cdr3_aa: CASSPATSGRIYEQYF

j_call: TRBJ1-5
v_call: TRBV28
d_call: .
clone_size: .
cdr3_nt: TGTGCCAGCAGTCCGCGGGGGGTGGGCAATCAGCCCCAGCATTTT
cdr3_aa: CASSPRGVGNQPQHF

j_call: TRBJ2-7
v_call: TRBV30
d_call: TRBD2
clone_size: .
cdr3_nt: TGTGCCTGGAGTGCCCGGGAGGGCGAGCAGTACTTC
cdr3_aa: CAWSAREGEQYF

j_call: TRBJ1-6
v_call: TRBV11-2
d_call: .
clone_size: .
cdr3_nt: TGTGCCAGCAGCTCCCAACCTAATTCACCCCTCCACTTT
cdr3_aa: CASSSQPNSPLHF

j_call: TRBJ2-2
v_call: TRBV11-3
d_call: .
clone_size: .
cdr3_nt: TGTGCCAGCAGCTTCGGGAAAACCGGGGAGCTGTTTTTT
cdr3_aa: CASSFGKTGELFF

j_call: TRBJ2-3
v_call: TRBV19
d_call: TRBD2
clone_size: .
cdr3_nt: TGTGCCAGTAGATCGACAATGGGACTAGCGGGGGGCACAGATACGCAGTATTTT
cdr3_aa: CASRSTMGLAGGTDTQYF

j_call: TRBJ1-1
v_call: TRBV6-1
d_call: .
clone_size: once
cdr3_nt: TGTGCCAGCAGTCTTTGGCAGAACACTGAAGCTTTCTTT
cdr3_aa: CASSLWQNTEAFF

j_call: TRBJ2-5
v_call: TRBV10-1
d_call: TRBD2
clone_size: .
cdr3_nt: TGCGCCAGCAGTGAGTCCACTAGCGGGGGAAGGGAGACCCAGTACTTC
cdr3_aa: CASSESTSGGRETQYF

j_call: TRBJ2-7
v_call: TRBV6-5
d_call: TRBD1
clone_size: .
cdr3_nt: TGTGCCAGCAGTTACTCGGTTGGGACAGGACCATACGAGCAGTACTTC
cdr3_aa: CASSYSVGTGPYEQYF

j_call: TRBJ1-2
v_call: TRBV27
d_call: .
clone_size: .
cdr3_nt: TGTGCCAGCAGTTCCCCCGGCAGGAACTATGGCTACACCTTC
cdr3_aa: CASSSPGRNYGYTF

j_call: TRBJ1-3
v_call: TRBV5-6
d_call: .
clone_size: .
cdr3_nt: TGTGCCAGCAGCTCTGGCAGATTGATCTCTGGAAACACCATATATTTT
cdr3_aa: CASSSGRLISGNTIYF

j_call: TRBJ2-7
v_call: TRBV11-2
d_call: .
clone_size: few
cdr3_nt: TGTGCCAGCAGCTCAAGCCCTTACGAGCAGTACTTC
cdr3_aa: CASSSSPYEQYF

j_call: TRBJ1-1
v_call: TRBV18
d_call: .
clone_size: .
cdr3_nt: TGTGCCAGCTCACCAGTTACAGGGTTGGACACTGAAGCTTTCTTT
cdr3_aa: CASSPVTGLDTEAFF

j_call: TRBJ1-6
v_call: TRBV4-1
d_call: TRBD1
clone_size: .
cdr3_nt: TGCGCCAGCAGCCAAGGACAGGGGGCAAGTTCACCCCTCCACTTT
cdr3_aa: CASSQGQGASSPLHF

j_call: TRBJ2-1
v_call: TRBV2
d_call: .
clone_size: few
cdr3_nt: TGTGCCAGCAGCCTGGGTAGGTACGAGCAGTTCTTC
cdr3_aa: CASSLGRYEQFF

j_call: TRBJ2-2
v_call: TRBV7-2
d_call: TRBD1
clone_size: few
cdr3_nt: TGTGCCAGCAGCTCCTGGACAGGGGGCGCGATCACCGGGGAGCTGTTTTTT
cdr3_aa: CASSSWTGGAITGELFF

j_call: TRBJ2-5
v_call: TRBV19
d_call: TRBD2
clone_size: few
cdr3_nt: TGTGCCAGTAGTCGCGGGGGTTCCGGCGGAGGCGCCCAAGAGACCCAGTACTTC
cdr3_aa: CASSRGGSGGGAQETQYF

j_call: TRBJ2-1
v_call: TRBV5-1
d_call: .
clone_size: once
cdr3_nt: TGCGCCAGCAGCCAAGGACGGATCAATGAGCAGTTCTTC
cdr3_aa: CASSQGRINEQFF

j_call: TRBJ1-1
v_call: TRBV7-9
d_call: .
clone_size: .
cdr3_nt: TGTGCCAGCAGCTTAGCTTGGGCAGGGGTCTTGGGAATGAACACTGAAGCTTTCTTT
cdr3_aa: CASSLAWAGVLGMNTEAFF

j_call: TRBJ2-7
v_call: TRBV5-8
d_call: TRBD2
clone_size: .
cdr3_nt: TGTGCCAGCAGCTTGCCGCGACTAGCGGGAGTAGTTGGCGAGCAGTACTTC
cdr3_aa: CASSLPRLAGVVGEQYF

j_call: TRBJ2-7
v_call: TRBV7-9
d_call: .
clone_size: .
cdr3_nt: TGTGCCAGCAGCTCGATGAGCTCCTACGAGCAGTACTTC
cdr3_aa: CASSSMSSYEQYF

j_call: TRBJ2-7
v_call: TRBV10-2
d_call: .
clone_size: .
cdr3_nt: TGCGCCAGCAGTGAGTCAGGACCTACGGGCGAGCAGTACTTC
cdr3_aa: CASSESGPTGEQYF

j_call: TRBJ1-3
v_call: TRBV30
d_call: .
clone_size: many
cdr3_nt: TGTGCCTGGAGATGGGTAGGAAACACCATATATTTT
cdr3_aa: CAWRWVGNTIYF